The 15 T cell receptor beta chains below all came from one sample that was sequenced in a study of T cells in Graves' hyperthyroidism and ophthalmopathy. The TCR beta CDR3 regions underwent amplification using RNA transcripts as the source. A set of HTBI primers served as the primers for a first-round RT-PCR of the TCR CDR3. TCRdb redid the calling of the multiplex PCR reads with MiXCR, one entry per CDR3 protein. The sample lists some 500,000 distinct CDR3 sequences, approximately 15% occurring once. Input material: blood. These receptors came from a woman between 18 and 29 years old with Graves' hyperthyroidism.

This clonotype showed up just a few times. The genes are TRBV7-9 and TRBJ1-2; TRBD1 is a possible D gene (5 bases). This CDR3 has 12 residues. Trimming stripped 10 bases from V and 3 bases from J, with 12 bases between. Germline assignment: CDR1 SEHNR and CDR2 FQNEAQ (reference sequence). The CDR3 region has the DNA TGTGCCATCGCGGGGGAGGACTATGGCTACACCTTC. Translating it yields CAIAGEDYGYTF.

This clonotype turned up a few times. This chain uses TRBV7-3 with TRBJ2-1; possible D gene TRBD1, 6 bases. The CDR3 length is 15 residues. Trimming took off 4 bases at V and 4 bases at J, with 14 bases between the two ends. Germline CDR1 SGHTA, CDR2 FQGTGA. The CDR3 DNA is TGTGCCAGCAGCTCCGGTGGGGGCATTTACAATGAGCAGTTCTTC. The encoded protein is CASSSGGGIYNEQFF.

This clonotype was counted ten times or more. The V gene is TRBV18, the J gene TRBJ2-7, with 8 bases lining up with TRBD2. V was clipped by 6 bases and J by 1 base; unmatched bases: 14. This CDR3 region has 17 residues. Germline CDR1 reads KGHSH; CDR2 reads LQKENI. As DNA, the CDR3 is TGTGCCAGCTCCATGCAAAGGACCCAGCGGGAGTCCTACGAGCAGTACGTC. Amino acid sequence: CASSMQRTQRESYEQYV.

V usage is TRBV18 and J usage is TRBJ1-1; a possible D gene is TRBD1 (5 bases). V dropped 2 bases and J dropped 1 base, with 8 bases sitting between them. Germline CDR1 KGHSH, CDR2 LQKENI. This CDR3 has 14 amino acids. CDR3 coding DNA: TGTGCCAGCTCACCAAGGGACCAGAACACTGAAGCTTTCTTT. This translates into CASSPRDQNTEAFF.

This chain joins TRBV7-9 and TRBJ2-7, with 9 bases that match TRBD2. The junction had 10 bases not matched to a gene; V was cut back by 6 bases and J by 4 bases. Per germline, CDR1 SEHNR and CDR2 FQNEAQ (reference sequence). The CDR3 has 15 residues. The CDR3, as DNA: TGTGCCAGCAGTTCTATAGCGGGAGACGGGTACGAGCAGTACTTC. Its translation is CASSSIAGDGYEQYF.

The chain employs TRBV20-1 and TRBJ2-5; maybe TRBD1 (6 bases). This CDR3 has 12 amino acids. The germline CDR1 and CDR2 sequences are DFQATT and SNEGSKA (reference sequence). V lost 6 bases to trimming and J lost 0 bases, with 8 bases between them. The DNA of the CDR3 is TGCAGTGCAAACAGGGACCAAGAGACCCAGTACTTC. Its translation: CSANRDQETQYF.

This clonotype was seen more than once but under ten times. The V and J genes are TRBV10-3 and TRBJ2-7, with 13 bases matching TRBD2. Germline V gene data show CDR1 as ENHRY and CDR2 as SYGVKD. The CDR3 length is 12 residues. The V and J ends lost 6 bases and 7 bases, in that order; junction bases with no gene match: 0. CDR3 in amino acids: CAIRTSGREQYF. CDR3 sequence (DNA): TGTGCCATCAGGACTAGCGGGAGGGAGCAGTACTTC.

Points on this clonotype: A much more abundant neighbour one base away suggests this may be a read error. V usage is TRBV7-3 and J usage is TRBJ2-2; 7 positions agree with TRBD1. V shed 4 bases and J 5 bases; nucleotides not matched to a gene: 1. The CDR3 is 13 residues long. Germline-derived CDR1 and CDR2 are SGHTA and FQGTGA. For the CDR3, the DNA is TGTGCCAGCAGCTCGACAGGGACCGGGGAGCTGTTTTTT. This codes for CASSSTGTGELFF.

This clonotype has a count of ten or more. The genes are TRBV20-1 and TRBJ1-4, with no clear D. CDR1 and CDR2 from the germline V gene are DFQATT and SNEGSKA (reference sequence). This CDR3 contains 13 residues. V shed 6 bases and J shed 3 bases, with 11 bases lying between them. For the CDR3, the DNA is TGCAGTGCCCCCGGAGGCGCTAATGAAAAACTGTTTTTT. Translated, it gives CSAPGGANEKLFF.

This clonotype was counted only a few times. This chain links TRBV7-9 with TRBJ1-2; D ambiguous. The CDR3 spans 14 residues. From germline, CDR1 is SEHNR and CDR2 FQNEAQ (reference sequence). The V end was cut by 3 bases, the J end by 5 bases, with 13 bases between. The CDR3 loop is CASSLEEVWYGYTF. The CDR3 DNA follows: TGTGCCAGCAGCTTGGAGGAGGTTTGGTATGGCTACACCTTC. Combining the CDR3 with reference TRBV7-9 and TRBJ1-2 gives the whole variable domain DTGVSQNPRHKITKRGQNVTFRCDPISEHNRLYWYRQTLGQGPEFLTYFQNEAQLEKSRLLSDRFSAERPKGSFSTLEIQRTEQGDSAMYLCASSLEEVWYGYTFGSGTRLTVV.

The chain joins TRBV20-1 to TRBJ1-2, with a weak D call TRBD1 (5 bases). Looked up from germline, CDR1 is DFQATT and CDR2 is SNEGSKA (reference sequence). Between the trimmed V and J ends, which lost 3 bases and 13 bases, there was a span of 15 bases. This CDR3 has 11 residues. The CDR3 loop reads CSASPRARGTF. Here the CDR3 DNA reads TGCAGTGCTAGCCCCAGGGCGCGGGGCACCTTC.

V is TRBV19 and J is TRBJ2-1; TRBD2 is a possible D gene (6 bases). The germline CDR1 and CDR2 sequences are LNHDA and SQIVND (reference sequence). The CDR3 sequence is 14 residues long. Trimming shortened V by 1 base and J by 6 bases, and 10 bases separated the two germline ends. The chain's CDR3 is CASSIGRRGNEQFF. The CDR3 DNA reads TGTGCCAGTAGTATAGGGCGGAGGGGCAATGAGCAGTTCTTC.

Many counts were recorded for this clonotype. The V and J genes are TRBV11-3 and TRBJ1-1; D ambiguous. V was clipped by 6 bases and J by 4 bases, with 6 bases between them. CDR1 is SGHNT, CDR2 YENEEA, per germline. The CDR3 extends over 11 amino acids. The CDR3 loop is CASRAFTEAFF. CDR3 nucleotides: TGTGCCAGCAGAGCATTCACTGAAGCTTTCTTT.

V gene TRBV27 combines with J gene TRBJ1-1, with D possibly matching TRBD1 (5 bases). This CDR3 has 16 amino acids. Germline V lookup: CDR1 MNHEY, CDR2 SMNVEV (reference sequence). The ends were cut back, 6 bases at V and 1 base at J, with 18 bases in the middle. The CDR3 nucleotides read TGTGCCAGCAGCCTACTTATAGGACACCCGAACACTGAAGCTTTCTTT. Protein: CASSLLIGHPNTEAFF.

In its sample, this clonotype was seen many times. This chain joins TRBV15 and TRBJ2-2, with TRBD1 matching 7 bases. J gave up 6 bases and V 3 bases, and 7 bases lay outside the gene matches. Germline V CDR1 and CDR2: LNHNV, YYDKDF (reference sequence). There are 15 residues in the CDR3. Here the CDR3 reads CATSRPRQGPGELFF. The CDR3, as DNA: TGTGCCACCAGCAGGCCCCGACAGGGTCCCGGGGAGCTGTTTTTT.